This TCR beta chain was identified in a study of blood T cell repertoires in COVID-19. This clone has just a few counts. Trimming removed 3 bases from V and 8 bases from J; junction bases left unmatched: 6. This CDR3 has 14 residues. Germline V gene lookup returns CDR1 MNHEY and CDR2 SVGAGI. TCRdb's table, derived via immunoSEQ multiplex PCR, lists solely in-frame clones and lacks some. The repertoire holds 80,000 to 100,000 clones, with roughly 70% as singletons. This sequence was found in a man between 65 and 80 years old with COVID-19, enrolled during active disease. Material for sequencing was peripheral blood. This sequence joins TRBV6-5 and TRBJ1-4; 7 bases line up with TRBD1. The CDR3, as DNA: TGTGCCAGCAGTTATGCAGGGGGGCAGGAAAAACTGTTTTTT. As protein: CASSYAGGQEKLFF.